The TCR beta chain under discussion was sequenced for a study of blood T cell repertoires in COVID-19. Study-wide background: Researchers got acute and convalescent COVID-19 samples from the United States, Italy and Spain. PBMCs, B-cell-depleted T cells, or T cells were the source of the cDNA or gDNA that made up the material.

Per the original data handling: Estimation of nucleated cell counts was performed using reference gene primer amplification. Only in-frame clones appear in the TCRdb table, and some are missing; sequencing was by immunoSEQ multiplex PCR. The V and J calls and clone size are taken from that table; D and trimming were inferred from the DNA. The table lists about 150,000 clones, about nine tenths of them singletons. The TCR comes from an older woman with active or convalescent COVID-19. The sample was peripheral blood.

The CDR3: CSADRDYEQYF. For the CDR3, the DNA is TGCAGTGCGGATCGGGACTACGAGCAGTACTTC. The J gene is TRBJ2-7, the V gene TRBV20-1; D possibly corresponds to TRBD2 (5 bases). V was shortened by 6 bases and J by 3 bases, with 9 bases between the two germline ends. This CDR3 contains 11 residues. Germline V gene sequence: CDR1 DFQATT, CDR2 SNEGSKA (reference sequence).